These 14 T cell receptor beta chains came from one sample sequenced in a study of blood T cell repertoires in COVID-19. Produced via immunoSEQ multiplex PCR; TCRdb's table is partial and in-frame only. Of about 100,000 clones listed, around 86% are singletons. Sequences were obtained from peripheral blood. The receptors originated from a man in his sixties with acute or convalescent COVID-19.

The chain carries TRBV7-2 and TRBJ2-7; no firm D call. The germline CDR1 and CDR2 sequences are SGHTA and FQGNSA. The CDR3 sequence is 14 residues long. The V and J ends lost 5 bases and 1 base respectively, with 12 bases between them. CDR3 sequence reads: CASSVRHVSYEQYF. The CDR3 coding sequence is TGTGCCAGCAGCGTCCGACACGTATCCTACGAGCAGTACTTC.

The chain links TRBV2 to TRBJ1-2; 7 bases match TRBD1. The germline gives CDR1 SNHLY, CDR2 FYNNEI. The length of the CDR3 is 12 residues. Unmatched junction bases numbered 4, after V lost 6 bases and J lost 6 bases. The CDR3 reads CASSWDRHGYTF. CDR3 nucleotide sequence: TGTGCCAGCAGCTGGGACAGACATGGCTACACCTTC.

The rearrangement links TRBV4-1 to TRBJ2-1, with D tentatively TRBD2 (7 bases). V lost 0 bases, J lost 3 bases, and 15 bases lay in between. The CDR3 is 17 amino acids. Germline CDR1 is MGHRA and CDR2 is YSYEKL. CDR3 DNA: TGCGCCAGCAGCCAAGATCTGCCGGGGGGCGTCTACAATGAGCAGTTCTTC. This codes for CASSQDLPGGVYNEQFF.

The chain employs TRBV5-1 and TRBJ2-7; TRBD2 matches at 10 bases. Germline V gives CDR1 SGHRS, CDR2 YFSETQ. With 4 bases clipped from V and 4 bases from J, the junction kept 5 bases outside the gene matches. The CDR3 runs to 14 residues. Here the CDR3 reads CASSPRTSGYEQYF. CDR3 coding DNA: TGCGCCAGCAGCCCACGGACTAGCGGATACGAGCAGTACTTC.

The rearrangement joins TRBV15 to TRBJ1-2; D might be TRBD1 (5 bases). The CDR3 spans 15 residues. The germline V gene encodes CDR1 LNHNV and CDR2 YYDKDF (reference sequence). V gave up 2 bases and J gave up 4 bases, with 14 bases separating them. The CDR3 loop is CATSRSGGRGYGYTF. The CDR3, as DNA: TGTGCCACCAGCAGATCCGGGGGAAGAGGCTATGGCTACACCTTC.

This chain connects TRBV29-1 to TRBJ1-2, with 7 bases that match TRBD1. The ends lost 6 bases at V and 3 bases at J; junction bases unmatched: 4. This CDR3 has 12 amino acids. Per the germline V gene, CDR1 is SQVTM and CDR2 is ANQGSEA. Written as DNA, the CDR3 is TGCAGCGTAGGGGGACAGTACTATGGCTACACCTTC. It is translated as CSVGGQYYGYTF. Drawing the rest from reference TRBV29-1 and TRBJ1-2, the complete variable domain is SAVISQKPSRDICQRGTSLTIQCQVDSQVTMMFWYRQQPGQSLTLIATANQGSEATYESGFVIDKFPISRPNLTFSTLTVSNMSPEDSSIYLCSVGGQYYGYTFGSGTRLTVV.

The V and J genes are TRBV6-5 and TRBJ1-2, with 9 bases aligning to TRBD1. The CDR3 sequence is 13 residues long. Trimming removed 8 bases from V and 5 bases from J; junction bases left unmatched: 6. The germline CDR1 and CDR2 sequences are MNHEY and SVGAGI. CDR3 loop: CASHLTGGYGYTF. Here the CDR3 DNA reads TGTGCCAGCCACCTGACAGGGGGGTATGGCTACACCTTC.

For this clone: Other DNA sequences of this sample code for an identical CDR3. This chain links TRBV5-1 with TRBJ2-7; 12 bases are shared with TRBD2. The CDR3 runs 14 residues. Looked up from germline, CDR1 is SGHRS and CDR2 is YFSETQ. The J segment lost 3 bases and the V segment lost 4 bases, leaving 2 bases of the junction unmatched. CDR3 in DNA: TGCGCCAGCAGCCCGACTAGCGGGAGCTACGAGCAGTACTTC. It is translated as CASSPTSGSYEQYF.

This clone has only a few counts. This chain links TRBV6-2 or TRBV6-3 with TRBJ1-5; D is possibly TRBD1 (5 bases). This CDR3 is 14 amino acids long. The germline CDR1 and CDR2 sequences are MNHEY and SVGEGT. The V and J ends lost 4 bases and 4 bases respectively, with 11 bases between them. This chain's CDR3 is CASSFGTENQPQHF. CDR3 in DNA: TGTGCCAGCAGTTTCGGGACTGAAAATCAGCCCCAGCATTTT.

This chain links TRBV24-1 with TRBJ2-5; weak D call: TRBD1 (5 bases). Germline CDR1 KGHDR, CDR2 SFDVKD. The ends were cut back, 5 bases at V and 9 bases at J, with 15 bases in the middle. The CDR3 has 13 residues. The CDR3 spells CATSGLQGGAQYF. In nucleotides, the CDR3 is TGTGCCACCAGTGGCCTTCAGGGTGGGGCCCAGTACTTC.

The chain uses TRBV12-5 and TRBJ2-3; D remains unclear. Germline-derived CDR1 and CDR2 are LGHNT and FRNRAP. The length of the CDR3 is 12 residues. Trimming shortened V by 1 base and J by 6 bases, and 5 bases separated the two germline ends. Here the CDR3 DNA reads TGTGCTAGTGGTTTGGGGGCGGATACGCAGTATTTT. Translated: CASGLGADTQYF. Complete variable domain (other parts from reference TRBV12-5 and TRBJ2-3): DARVTQTPRHKVTEMGQEVTMRCQPILGHNTVFWYRQTMMQGLELLAYFRNRAPLDDSGMPKDRFSAEMPDATLATLKIQPSEPRDSAVYFCASGLGADTQYFGPGTRLTVL.

The rearrangement joins TRBV12-3 or TRBV12-4 to TRBJ2-1, with D maybe TRBD2 (6 bases). V gave up 6 bases and J gave up 7 bases, with 10 bases separating them. The CDR3 covers 12 residues. The CDR3 sequence: CASSNGGNEQFF. For the CDR3, the DNA is TGTGCCAGCAGCAACGGGGGAAATGAGCAGTTCTTC.

CDR3 region: CASSSRGRGAGTEAFF. DNA for the CDR3: TGTGCCAGCAGTTCCCGAGGTAGGGGCGCAGGCACTGAAGCTTTCTTT. This rearrangement joins TRBV6-5 to TRBJ1-1; D may be TRBD1 (5 bases). The CDR3 loop spans 16 amino acids. Per germline, CDR1 MNHEY and CDR2 SVGAGI. V gave up 4 bases and J gave up 4 bases, with 19 bases separating them.

The V call is TRBV4-1, the J call TRBJ1-4, with a tentative D call TRBD1 (5 bases). V shed 4 bases and J shed 5 bases, with 17 bases lying between them. Germline loops: CDR1 MGHRA, CDR2 YSYEKL. The CDR3 covers 16 residues. The CDR3 loop is CASSRMPTVLNEKLFF. The CDR3 DNA sequence: TGCGCCAGCAGCCGCATGCCGACAGTCTTAAATGAAAAACTGTTTTTT.